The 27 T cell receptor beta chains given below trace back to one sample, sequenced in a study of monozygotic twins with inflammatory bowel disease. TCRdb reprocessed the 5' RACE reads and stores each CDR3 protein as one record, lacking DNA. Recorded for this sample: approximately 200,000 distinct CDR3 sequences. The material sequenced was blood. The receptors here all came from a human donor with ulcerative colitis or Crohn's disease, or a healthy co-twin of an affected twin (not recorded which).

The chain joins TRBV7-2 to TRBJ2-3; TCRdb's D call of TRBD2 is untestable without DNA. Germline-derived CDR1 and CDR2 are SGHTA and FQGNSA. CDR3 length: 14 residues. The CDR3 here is CANKIDPGTDTQYF.

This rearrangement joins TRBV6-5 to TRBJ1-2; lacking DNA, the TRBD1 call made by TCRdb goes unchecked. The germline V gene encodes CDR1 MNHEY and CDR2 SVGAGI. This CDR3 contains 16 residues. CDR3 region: CASSHRGAKSNYGYTF.

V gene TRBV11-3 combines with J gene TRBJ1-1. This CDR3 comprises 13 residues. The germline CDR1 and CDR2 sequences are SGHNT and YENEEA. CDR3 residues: CASSNSVNTEAFF.

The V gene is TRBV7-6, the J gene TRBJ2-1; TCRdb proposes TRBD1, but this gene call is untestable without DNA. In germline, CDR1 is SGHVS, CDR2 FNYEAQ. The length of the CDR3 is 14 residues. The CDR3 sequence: CASSLPTGNNEQFF.

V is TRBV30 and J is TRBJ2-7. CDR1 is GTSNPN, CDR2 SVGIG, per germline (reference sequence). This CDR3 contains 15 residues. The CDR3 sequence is CAWSLPFRATYEQYF.

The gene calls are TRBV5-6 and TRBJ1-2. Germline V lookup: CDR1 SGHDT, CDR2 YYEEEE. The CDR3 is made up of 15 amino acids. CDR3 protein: CASSLYAAGEVLYTF.

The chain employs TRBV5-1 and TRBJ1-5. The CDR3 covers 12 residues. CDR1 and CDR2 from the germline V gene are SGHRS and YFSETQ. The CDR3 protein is CARNLRKQPQHF.

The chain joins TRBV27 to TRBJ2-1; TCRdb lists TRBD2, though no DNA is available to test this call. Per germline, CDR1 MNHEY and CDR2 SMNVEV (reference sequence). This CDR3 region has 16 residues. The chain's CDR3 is CASSLKTSGAYNGQFF.

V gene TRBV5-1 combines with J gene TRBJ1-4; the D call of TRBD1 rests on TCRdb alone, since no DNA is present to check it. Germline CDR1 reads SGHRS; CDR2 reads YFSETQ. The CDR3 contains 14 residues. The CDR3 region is CASSNRGVDEKLFF.

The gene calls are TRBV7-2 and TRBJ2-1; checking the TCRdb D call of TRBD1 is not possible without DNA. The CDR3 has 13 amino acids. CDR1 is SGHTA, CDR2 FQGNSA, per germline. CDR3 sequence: CASSLVAGAEQFF.

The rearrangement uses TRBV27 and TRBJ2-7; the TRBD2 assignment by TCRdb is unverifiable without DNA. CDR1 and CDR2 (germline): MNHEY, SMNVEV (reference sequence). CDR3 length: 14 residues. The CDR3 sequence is CASSSGREGVEQYF.

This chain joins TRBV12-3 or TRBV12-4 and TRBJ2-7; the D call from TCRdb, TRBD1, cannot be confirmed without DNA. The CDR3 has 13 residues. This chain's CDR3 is CASSPGQPYEQYF.

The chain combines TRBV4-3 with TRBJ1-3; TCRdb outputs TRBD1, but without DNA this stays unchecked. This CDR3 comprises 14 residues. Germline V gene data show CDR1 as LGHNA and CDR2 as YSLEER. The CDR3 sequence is CASSQQGAGNTIYF.

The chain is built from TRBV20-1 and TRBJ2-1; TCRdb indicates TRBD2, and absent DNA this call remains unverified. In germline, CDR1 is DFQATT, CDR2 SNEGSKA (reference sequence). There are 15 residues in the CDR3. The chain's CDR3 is CSAELAGGSYNEQFF.

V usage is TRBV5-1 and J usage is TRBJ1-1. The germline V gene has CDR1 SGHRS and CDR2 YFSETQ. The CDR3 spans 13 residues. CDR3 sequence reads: CASSEWPSTEAFF.

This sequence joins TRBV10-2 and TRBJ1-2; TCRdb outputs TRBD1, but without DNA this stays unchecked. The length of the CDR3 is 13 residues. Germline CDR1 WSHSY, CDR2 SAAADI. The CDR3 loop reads CASSNTGGGGYTF.

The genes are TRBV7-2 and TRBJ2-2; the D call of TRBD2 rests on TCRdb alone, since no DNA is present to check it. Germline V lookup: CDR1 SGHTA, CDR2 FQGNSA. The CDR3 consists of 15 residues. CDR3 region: CASSFSSGDTGELFF.

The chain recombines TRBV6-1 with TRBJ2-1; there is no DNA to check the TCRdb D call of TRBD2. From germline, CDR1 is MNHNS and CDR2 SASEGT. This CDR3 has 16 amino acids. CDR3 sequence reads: CASRLRVLAGSDEQFF.

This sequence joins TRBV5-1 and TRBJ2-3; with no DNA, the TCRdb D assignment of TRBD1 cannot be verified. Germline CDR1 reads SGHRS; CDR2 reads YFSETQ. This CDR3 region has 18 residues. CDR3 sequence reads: CASSLGRVGQLTQDTQYF. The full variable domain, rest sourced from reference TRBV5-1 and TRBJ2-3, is KAGVTQTPRYLIKTRGQQVTLSCSPISGHRSVSWYQQTPGQGLQFLFEYFSETQRNKGNFPGRFSGRQFSNSRSEMNVSTLELGDSALYLCASSLGRVGQLTQDTQYFGPGTRLTVL.

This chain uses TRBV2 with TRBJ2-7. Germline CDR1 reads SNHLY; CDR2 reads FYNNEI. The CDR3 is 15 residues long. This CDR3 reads CASSFRGFSSYEQYF.

CDR3 sequence reads: CASSEYPGMNTEAFF. The chain links TRBV6-1 to TRBJ1-1; TCRdb returns TRBD1, unconfirmable since there is no DNA. CDR1 and CDR2 from the germline V gene are MNHNS and SASEGT. This CDR3 has 15 amino acids.

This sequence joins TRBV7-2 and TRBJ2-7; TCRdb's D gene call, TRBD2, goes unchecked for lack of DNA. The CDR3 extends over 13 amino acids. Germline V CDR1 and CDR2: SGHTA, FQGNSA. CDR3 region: CASSWGLVYEQYF.

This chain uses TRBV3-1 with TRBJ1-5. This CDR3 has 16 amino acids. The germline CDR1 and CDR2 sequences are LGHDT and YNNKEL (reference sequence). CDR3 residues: CASSQGVAGSNQPQHF. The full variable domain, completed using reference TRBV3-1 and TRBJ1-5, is DTAVSQTPKYLVTQMGNDKSIKCEQNLGHDTMYWYKQDSKKFLKIMFSYNNKELIINETVPNRFSPKSPDKAHLNLHINSLELGDSAVYFCASSQGVAGSNQPQHFGDGTRLSIL.

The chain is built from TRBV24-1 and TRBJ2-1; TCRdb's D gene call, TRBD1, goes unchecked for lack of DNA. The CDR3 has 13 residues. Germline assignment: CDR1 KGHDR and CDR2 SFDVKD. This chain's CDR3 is CATRWDTHNEQFF.

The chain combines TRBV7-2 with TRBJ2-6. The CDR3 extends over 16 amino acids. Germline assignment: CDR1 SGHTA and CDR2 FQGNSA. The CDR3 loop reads CASSFAGLSGANVLTF.

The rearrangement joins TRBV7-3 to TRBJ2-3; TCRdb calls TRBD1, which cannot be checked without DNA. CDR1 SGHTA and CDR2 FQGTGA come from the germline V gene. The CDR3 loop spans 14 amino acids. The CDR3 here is CASSPWVMTDTQYF.

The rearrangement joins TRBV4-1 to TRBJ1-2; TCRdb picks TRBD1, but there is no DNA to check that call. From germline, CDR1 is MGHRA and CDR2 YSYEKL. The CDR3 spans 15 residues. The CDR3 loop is CASSQPGTDFYGYTF.